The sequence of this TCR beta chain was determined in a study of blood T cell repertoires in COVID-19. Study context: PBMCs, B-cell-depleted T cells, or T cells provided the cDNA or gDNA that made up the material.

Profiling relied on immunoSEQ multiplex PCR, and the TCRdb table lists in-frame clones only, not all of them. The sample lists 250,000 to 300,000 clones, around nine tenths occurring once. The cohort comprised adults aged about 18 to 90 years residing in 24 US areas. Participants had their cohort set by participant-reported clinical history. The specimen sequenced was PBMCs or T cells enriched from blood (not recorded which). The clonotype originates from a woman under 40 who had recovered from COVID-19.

CDR3 in amino acids: CASSPDRQGYNEQFF. CDR3 bases: TGTGCCAGCAGCCCGGACAGACAGGGCTACAATGAGCAGTTCTTC. The chain employs TRBV11-3 and TRBJ2-1; 7 bases map to TRBD1. The V gene's germline CDR1 is SGHNT and CDR2 YENEEA. CDR3 length: 15 residues. After removal of 5 bases from V and 3 bases from J, the junction contained 7 bases not matched to a gene.